This T cell receptor beta chain was sequenced for a study of human T cells and chemical hapten exposure. Study as a whole: Investigators sensitized about 2 cm by about 2 cm of upper inner arm skin with 2% DPC. DPC 0.01% went on the upper back by patch test, with reading at 6 days.

General study points: Donors in the study had alopecia, meaning their immune response may differ from healthy people's.

This CDR3 is built from 13 residues. CDR1 and CDR2 from the germline V gene are DFQATT and SNEGSKA (reference sequence). With respect to this clonotype: As yet, its antigen is unknown. The junction departs from germline at one end; a sequencing error may be responsible.

TCRdb processed the RACE reads anew with MiXCR; each CDR3 protein has one entry. The sample shows 150,000 to 200,000 distinct CDR3 sequences, around 23% of them seen only once. Time point specified: patch test 3, about 24 weeks after DPC sensitization. The treatment was: therapeutic diphenylcyclopropenone sensitization with weekly scalp DPC. The chain joins TRBV20-1 to TRBJ2-3; D ambiguous. This TCR was recovered from a woman between 40 and 55 years old with alopecia areata. Some clones in this sample may be carry-over from other donors' samples. The material sequenced was whole blood, taken in connection with sensitization to the hapten diphenylcyclopropenone (DPC). CDR3 protein: CSARGFSTDTQYF. CDR3 sequence (DNA): TGCAGTGCTAGAGGTTTTAGCACCGATACGCAGTATTTT.